This TCR beta chain was sequenced for a study of T cells in Graves' hyperthyroidism and ophthalmopathy (dated by TCRdb to about 2019). In terms of the full investigation: Peripheral blood was collected at initial diagnosis, before any treatment. The study also compared thyroid tissue and blood T-cell repertoires from over 5 Graves' hyperthyroidism patients. The paper reports TCR Vbeta CDR3 sequencing of roughly 140 peripheral blood samples: around 45 ophthalmopathy, fewer than 85 hyperthyroidism and 17 progressor patients. For training and testing, the 100 or so patients in the discovery cohort were randomly divided in a 7:3 ratio. Once sampling was done, hyperthyroidism patients were given methimazole at a starting dose of 30 mg daily, whereas ophthalmopathy patients were given high-dose intravenous methylprednisolone. TCR V-J signatures able to tell the groups apart were searched for in a discovery cohort of 100 or so patients, of whom over 40 had Graves' ophthalmopathy and about 60 had stable Graves' hyperthyroidism. An independent validation cohort of under 20 hyperthyroidism patients and 17 patients who later progressed to ophthalmopathy tested prospective prediction of ophthalmopathy.

Amplification of TCR beta CDR3 regions was carried out from RNA transcripts. The first round of RT-PCR for the TCR CDR3 was performed with the HTBI primer set and the Qiagen OneStep RT-PCR kit. A second multiplex PCR round built the libraries, followed by size selection and purification. The libraries were sequenced on an Illumina HiSeq2000 using paired-end 100 bp reads. The source study handled its data this way. Raw data were processed with SOAPnuke, discarding reads with adapters, uncalled bases, mean Phred below 15, or no exact constant-primer or identifier match. COPE v1.2.5 was used to merge high-quality paired reads, and clonotypes were defined as unique nucleotide sequences. MiTCR v1.1 was used to align clonotypes to the IMGT TRBV, TRBD and TRBJ reference segments. The analysis was restricted to V-J combinations with a frequency above 0.0001, which together covered just over 98% of the repertoires. The TCS score was defined as F50 (clonal expansion) divided by E x V (chaos), with BLOSUM62-based TCRdist calculated between CDR3 peptides within each V-J. Welch's t-statistics and random forest reduced 500 to 650 V-J features to 13, which were used in a naive Bayes classifier (R e1071). The public sequencing data were trimmed at Q25 with fastp and processed into clonotypes with MiXCR by TCRdb, which kept only in-frame beta chains. Each CDR3 protein gets just one entry, which takes the most common genes and DNA from the rows behind it. TCRdb, not the original authors, processed these V and J calls. The sample table contains 300,000 to 450,000 distinct CDR3 sequences; only one count was recorded for around a sixth of them. Together, the top ten hold around a quarter of the sample.

Paper-wide results and their limitations: Sample size was not statistically predetermined, and investigators were not blinded to group allocation. In validation, the model predicted progression to ophthalmopathy with approximately 71% sensitivity and approximately 78% specificity, a median of approximately 6.5 months before onset. Ophthalmopathy was separated from stable hyperthyroidism by a 13 V-J signature model, with about 88% sensitivity and about 81% specificity obtained in cross-validation and 80%/75% obtained in testing. Most expanded thyroid clonotypes (frequency above 0.001) were also found in blood, which suggests that blood repertoires may mirror thyroid immune responses.

CDR1 is given as GTSNPN and CDR2 as SVGIG, both from the germline V gene (reference sequence). The junction carries 19 bases between V and J, which are trimmed by 4 bases and 3 bases respectively. The CDR3 goes from the cysteine to the phenylalanine over 16 residues. Just CDR3 DNA is preserved here, 48 bases in frame from base 1. This clonotype was observed at least ten times. This clone's antigen is unknown. No qualities accompany the bases; no much larger clone lies one base away. Hyperthyroidism patients were aged 18 to 65 years and newly diagnosed, with disease duration of less than 2 months. Patients with uncontrolled infections, other autoimmune diseases, pregnancy or lactation were excluded. Diagnoses relied on clinical symptoms, serum thyroxine and TRAb, thyroid ultrasound and orbital computed tomography. For progressor patients, blood was drawn at the first diagnosis of hyperthyroidism, before any ophthalmopathy symptoms had appeared. PBMCs were separated from roughly 9.3 ml of fresh peripheral blood using Ficoll-Paque density gradient centrifugation. Progressor patients were defined as those initially diagnosed with Graves' hyperthyroidism in whom ophthalmopathy developed during follow-up. Trizol reagent was used to extract total RNA, and RNA quality was then checked on an Agilent 2100 Bioanalyzer.

Here the chain combines TRBV30 and TRBJ2-1; confidence is insufficient to name the D gene. The specimen sequenced was blood. The origin of this receptor is a woman between 18 and 29 years old with Graves' hyperthyroidism that later progressed to Graves' ophthalmopathy. The bases read TGTGCCTGGAACACAGATGCGTTAAGTCTCTACAATGAGCAGTTCTTC. Translation gives CAWNTDALSLYNEQFF.